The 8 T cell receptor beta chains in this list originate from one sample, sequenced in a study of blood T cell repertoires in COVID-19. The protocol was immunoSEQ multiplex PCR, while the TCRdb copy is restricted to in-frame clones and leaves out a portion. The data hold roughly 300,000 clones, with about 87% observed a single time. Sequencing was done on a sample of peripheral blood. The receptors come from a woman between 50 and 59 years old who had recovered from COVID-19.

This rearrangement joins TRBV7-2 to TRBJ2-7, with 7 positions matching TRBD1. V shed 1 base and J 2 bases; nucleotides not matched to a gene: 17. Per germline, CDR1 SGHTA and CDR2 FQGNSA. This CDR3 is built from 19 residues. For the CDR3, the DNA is TGTGCCAGCAGCTTAGGTTCCGGCAGGGGGTTAGTAAGGACCTACGAGCAGTACTTC. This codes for CASSLGSGRGLVRTYEQYF.

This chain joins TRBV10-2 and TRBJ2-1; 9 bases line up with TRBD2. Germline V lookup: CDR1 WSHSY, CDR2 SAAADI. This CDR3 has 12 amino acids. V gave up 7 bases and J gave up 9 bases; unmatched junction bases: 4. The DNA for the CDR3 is TGCGCCAGCACCCAGCGGGGGGTTGAGCAGTTCTTC. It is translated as CASTQRGVEQFF.

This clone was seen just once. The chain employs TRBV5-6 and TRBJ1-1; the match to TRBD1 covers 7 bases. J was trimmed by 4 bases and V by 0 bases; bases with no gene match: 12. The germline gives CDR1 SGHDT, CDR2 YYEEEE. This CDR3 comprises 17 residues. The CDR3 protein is CASSLDGFRTGSTEAFF. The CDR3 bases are TGTGCCAGCAGCTTGGATGGGTTTAGGACAGGATCCACTGAAGCTTTCTTT.

The CDR3 protein is CSASGAYEQYF. CDR3 sequence (DNA): TGCAGTGCTAGTGGCGCCTACGAGCAGTACTTC. The chain recombines TRBV20-1 with TRBJ2-7; D unclear. The CDR3 covers 11 residues. The V gene's germline CDR1 is DFQATT and CDR2 SNEGSKA (reference sequence). Trimming stripped 3 bases from V and 2 bases from J, with 5 bases between.

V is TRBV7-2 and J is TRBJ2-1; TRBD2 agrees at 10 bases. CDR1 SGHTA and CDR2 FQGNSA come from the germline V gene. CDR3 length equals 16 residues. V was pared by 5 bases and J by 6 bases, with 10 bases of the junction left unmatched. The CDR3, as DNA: TGTGCCAGCAGCCCGCAAGCGGGAGGGACCCTCAATGAGCAGTTCTTC. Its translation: CASSPQAGGTLNEQFF.

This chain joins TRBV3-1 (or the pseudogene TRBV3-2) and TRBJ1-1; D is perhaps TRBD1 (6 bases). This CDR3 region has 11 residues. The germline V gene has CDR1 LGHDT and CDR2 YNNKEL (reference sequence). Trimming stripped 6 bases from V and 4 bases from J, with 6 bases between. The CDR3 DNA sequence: TGTGCCAGCAGACAGGGCACTGAAGCTTTCTTT. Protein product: CASRQGTEAFF.

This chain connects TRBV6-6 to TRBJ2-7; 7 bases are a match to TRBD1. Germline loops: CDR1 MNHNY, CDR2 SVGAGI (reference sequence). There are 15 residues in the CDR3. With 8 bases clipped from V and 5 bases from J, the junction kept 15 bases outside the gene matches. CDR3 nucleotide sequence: TGTGCCAGCTTGGGAGAACAGGGGAATTGGAACGAGCAGTACTTC. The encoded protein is CASLGEQGNWNEQYF.

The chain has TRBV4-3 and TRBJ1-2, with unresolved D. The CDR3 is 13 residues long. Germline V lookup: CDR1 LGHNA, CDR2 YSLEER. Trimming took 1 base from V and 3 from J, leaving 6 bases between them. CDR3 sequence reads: CASSQASDYGYTF. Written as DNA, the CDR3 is TGCGCCAGCAGCCAAGCTTCAGACTATGGCTACACCTTC.